This T cell receptor beta chain was captured by sequencing in a study of CD8 T cells in Susac syndrome. This CDR3 contains 16 residues. With 2 bases clipped from V and 5 bases from J, the junction kept 7 bases outside the gene matches. The V gene's germline CDR1 is SGDLS and CDR2 YYNGEE. Random hexamers primed reverse transcription of about 0.45 to 1 ug RNA. MiXCR, applied by TCRdb to the immunoSEQ multiplex PCR reads, yields one record per CDR3 protein. In the table there are roughly 250,000 distinct CDR3 sequences, 90% to 97% of which are singletons. This rearrangement joins TRBV9 to TRBJ1-1; 12 bases align to TRBD1. Sequenced sample: CD4+ T cells from PBMCs. This receptor was identified in a human donor with Susac syndrome. CDR3 protein: CASSVRGTGGYTEAFF. CDR3 DNA: TGTGCCAGCAGCGTTCGGGGGACAGGGGGCTATACTGAAGCTTTCTTT.